Presented here are 5 T cell receptor beta chains from one specimen sequenced in a study of T cells in Graves' hyperthyroidism and ophthalmopathy. Using RNA transcripts as the source, TCR beta CDR3 regions were amplified. A set of HTBI primers served as the primers for a first-round RT-PCR of the TCR CDR3. One entry per CDR3 protein results from TCRdb running MiXCR on the multiplex PCR reads. Altogether fewer than 700,000 distinct CDR3 sequences are present, around 15% being singletons, with the ten largest covering around 4%. Sequenced material: blood. The receptors were gathered from a woman aged 25 to 39 with Graves' hyperthyroidism.

This rearrangement joins TRBV12-3 or TRBV12-4 to TRBJ2-7; the D call may be TRBD1 or TRBD2 (6 bases each). The CDR3 sequence is 13 residues long. Trimming left V 8 bases short and J 3 bases short, with 14 bases between. The CDR3 region has the DNA TGTGCCAGCCGGATCGGAGGGGGCTACGAGCAGTACTTC. It codes for CASRIGGGYEQYF.

This clonotype was detected many times. V and J are TRBV30 and TRBJ1-1, with D possibly matching TRBD1 (5 bases). Trimming shortened V by 4 bases and J by 1 base, and 7 bases separated the two germline ends. CDR3 length: 12 amino acids. The V gene's germline CDR1 is GTSNPN and CDR2 SVGIG (reference sequence). The CDR3 loop is CAWNDRNTEAFF. The CDR3 coding sequence is TGTGCCTGGAATGACAGGAACACTGAAGCTTTCTTT.

This clonotype occurred many times. This sequence joins TRBV28 and TRBJ2-1; TRBD2 agrees at 10 bases. The CDR3 is 15 residues long. Germline V lookup: CDR1 MDHEN, CDR2 SYDVKM. Germline trimming cut 11 bases from V and 4 bases from J; bases unmatched to any gene: 11. CDR3 amino acids: CAHKPSGSSYNEQFF. In nucleotides, the CDR3 is TGTGCCCATAAGCCTAGCGGGAGTAGTTACAATGAGCAGTTCTTC.

The sample holds a few counts of this clonotype. This rearrangement joins TRBV3-1 to TRBJ2-1; perhaps TRBD2 as D (5 bases). CDR1 LGHDT and CDR2 YNNKEL come from the germline V gene (reference sequence). Trimming stripped 4 bases from V and 5 bases from J, with 15 bases between. This CDR3 contains 15 residues. CDR3 coding DNA: TGTGCCAGCAGCCTCCAGGCACGGGGAAACAATGAGCAGTTCTTC. Amino acid sequence: CASSLQARGNNEQFF.

This rearrangement joins TRBV9 to TRBJ1-5, with D hard to call. The CDR3 runs to 14 residues. V was shortened by 4 bases and J by 2 bases, with 10 bases between the two germline ends. The germline CDR1 and CDR2 sequences are SGDLS and YYNGEE. DNA of the CDR3: TGTGCCAGCAGCCTGACGTACGGCAATCAGCCCCAGCATTTT. Translating it yields CASSLTYGNQPQHF.